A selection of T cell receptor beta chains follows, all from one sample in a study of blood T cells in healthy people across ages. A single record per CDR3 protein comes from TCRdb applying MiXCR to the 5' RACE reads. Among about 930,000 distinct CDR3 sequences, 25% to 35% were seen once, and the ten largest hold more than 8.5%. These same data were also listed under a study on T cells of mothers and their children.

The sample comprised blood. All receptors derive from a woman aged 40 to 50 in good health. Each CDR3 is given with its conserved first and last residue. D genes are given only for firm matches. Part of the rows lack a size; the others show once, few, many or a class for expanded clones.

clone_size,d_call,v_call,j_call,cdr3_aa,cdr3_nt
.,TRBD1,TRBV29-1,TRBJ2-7,CSVLGQQRAEYF,TGCAGCGTACTGGGACAGCAGCGAGCAGAGTACTTC
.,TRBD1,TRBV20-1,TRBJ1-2,CSAIKTGTGGGNGYTF,TGCAGTGCCATCAAAACAGGGACAGGGGGGGGTAATGGCTACACCTTC
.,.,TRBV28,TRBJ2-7,CASSLVGTGLYEQYF,TGTGCCAGCAGTTTGGTAGGTACGGGGCTCTACGAGCAGTACTTC
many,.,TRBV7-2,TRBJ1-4,CASSLGGGDEKLFF,TGTGCCAGCAGCTTAGGGGGGGGGGACGAAAAACTGTTTTTT
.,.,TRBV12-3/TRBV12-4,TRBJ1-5,CASSLQGMGNQPQHF,TGTGCCAGCAGTTTACAGGGCATGGGCAATCAGCCCCAGCATTTT
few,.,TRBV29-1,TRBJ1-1,CSSEGTGTEAFF,TGCAGCTCGGAGGGGACGGGCACTGAAGCTTTCTTT
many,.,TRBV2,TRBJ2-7,CASNEGGYEQYF,TGTGCCAGCAACGAAGGGGGCTACGAGCAGTACTTC
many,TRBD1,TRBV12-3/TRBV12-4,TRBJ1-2,CASSPTTGGNYGYTF,TGTGCCAGCAGTCCAACGACAGGGGGAAACTATGGCTACACCTTC
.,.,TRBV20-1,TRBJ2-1,CSARDPGSSPHVEQFF,TGCAGTGCTAGAGATCCTGGTTCTTCCCCCCACGTTGAGCAGTTCTTC
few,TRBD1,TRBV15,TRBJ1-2,CATSSLNRGLSYGYTF,TGTGCCACCAGCAGCCTTAACAGGGGGCTGTCCTATGGCTACACCTTC
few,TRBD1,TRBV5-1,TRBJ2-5,CASSRGDRAQETQYF,TGCGCCAGCAGCCGTGGGGACAGAGCACAAGAGACCCAGTACTTC
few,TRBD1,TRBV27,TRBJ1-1,CASRFGQGFLGTEAFF,TGTGCCAGCAGATTCGGACAGGGCTTTTTGGGAACTGAAGCTTTCTTT
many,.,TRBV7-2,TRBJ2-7,CASSLARISLSSFGEQYF,TGTGCCAGCAGCTTAGCGCGGATATCCCTTAGCTCCTTCGGCGAGCAGTACTTC
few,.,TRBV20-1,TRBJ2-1,CSAREGYYNEQFF,TGCAGTGCTAGAGAAGGATACTACAATGAGCAGTTCTTC
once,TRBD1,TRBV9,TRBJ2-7,CASSVSSAGGCHEQYF,TGTGCCAGCAGCGTAAGTTCGGCAGGGGGCTGCCACGAGCAGTACTTC
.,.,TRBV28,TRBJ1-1,CASSLPDRITEAFF,TGTGCCAGCAGTTTACCCGACAGGATCACTGAAGCTTTCTTT
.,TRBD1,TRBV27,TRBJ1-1,CASSADPGQGATEAFF,TGTGCCAGCAGTGCAGACCCGGGACAGGGGGCCACTGAAGCTTTCTTT
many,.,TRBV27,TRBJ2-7,CASSSGLEQYF,TGTGCCAGCAGCTCCGGACTCGAGCAGTACTTC
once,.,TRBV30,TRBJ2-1,CAWGTGSRNEQFF,TGTGCCTGGGGAACCGGGTCTAGGAATGAGCAGTTCTTC
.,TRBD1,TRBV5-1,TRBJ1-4,CASNQGQDFEKLFF,TGCGCCAGCAACCAGGGACAGGACTTTGAAAAACTGTTTTTT
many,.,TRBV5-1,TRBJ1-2,CASSGSGTEVYGYTF,TGCGCCAGCAGCGGATCCGGGACCGAGGTATATGGCTACACCTTC
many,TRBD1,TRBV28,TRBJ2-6,CASSLRQGSSGANVLTF,TGTGCCAGCAGTTTACGACAGGGAAGCTCTGGGGCCAACGTCCTGACTTTC